The present entry profiles one T cell receptor (beta chain) with its context. CDR1 is SGHTA, CDR2 FQGNSA, per germline. V dropped 1 base and J dropped 6; count of bases not matched to a gene: 6. The CDR3 consists of 14 residues. This sample stems from a study of shared clonotypes between healthy human individuals. Study-wide background: Each donor's CD4 naive and CD4 memory cells filled three plates apiece, CD8 naive two, and CD8 memory one.

Naive CD8 cells were CD45RO-negative, positively selected for CCR7, excluding terminally differentiated effector memory CD45RA+ cells. Sequencing was at deep level. In replicate PCRs of sorted subsets, around 200 ng DNA, about 30,000 T cell genomes, was used. Source study methods: ImmunoSEQ only sent back junction sequences with no quality scores, so filtering was done differently. Here immunoSEQ multiplex PCR was the method, and the copy in TCRdb shows in-frame clones only, minus some. V, J and clone size derive from that table, while D and trimming were established from the DNA sequence. The sample has about 700,000 clones; under 95% are singletons.

This TCR was recovered from a man aged 30 to 39 in good health. This chain joins TRBV7-2 and TRBJ2-7, with 7 bases aligning to TRBD2. Source material: naive CD8+ T cells sorted from blood. The CDR3, as DNA: TGTGCCAGCAGCTTAGGGGGGGGGACCCCCGAGCAGTACTTC. Protein product: CASSLGGGTPEQYF.